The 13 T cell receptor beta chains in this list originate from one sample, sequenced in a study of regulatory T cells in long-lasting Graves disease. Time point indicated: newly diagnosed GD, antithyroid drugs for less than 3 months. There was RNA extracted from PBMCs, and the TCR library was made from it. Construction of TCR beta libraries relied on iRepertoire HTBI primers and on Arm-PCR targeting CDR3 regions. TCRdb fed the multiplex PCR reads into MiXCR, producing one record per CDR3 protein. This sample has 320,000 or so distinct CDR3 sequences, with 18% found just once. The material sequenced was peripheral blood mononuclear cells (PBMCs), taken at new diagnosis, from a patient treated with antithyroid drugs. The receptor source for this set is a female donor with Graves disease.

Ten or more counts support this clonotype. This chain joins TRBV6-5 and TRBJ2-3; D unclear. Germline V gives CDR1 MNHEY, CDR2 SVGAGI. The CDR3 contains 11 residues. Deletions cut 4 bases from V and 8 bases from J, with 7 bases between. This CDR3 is CASSLGGTQYF. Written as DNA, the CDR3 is TGTGCCAGCAGTTTGGGCGGTACGCAGTATTTT.

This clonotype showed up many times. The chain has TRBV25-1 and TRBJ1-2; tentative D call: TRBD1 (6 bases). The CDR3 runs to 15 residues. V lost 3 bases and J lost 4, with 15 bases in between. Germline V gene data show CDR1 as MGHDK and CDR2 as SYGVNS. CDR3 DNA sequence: TGTGCCAGCAGTGACTTACAGGGATCGGGCTATGGCTACACCTTC. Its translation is CASSDLQGSGYGYTF.

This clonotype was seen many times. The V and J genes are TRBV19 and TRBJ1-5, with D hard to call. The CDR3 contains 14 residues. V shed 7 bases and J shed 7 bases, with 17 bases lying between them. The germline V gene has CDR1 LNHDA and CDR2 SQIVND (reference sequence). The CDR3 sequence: CASTPGAGNQPQHF. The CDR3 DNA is TGTGCCAGTACCCCTGGCGCGGGGAACCAGCCCCAGCATTTT.

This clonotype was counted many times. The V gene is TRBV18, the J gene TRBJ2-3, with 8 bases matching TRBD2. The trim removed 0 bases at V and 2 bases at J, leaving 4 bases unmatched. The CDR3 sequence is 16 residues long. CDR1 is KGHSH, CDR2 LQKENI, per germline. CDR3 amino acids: CASSPPSGDNTDTQYF. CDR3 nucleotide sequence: TGTGCCAGCTCACCACCTAGCGGGGATAACACAGATACGCAGTATTTT.

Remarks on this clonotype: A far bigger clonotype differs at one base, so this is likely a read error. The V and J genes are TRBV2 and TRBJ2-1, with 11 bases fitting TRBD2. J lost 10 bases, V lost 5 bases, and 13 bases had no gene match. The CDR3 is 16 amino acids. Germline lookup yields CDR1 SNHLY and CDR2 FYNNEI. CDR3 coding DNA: TGTGCCAGCAGTTTTCTAGCGGGAGGTAGTGACTACGAGCAGTTCTTC. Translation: CASSFLAGGSDYEQFF.

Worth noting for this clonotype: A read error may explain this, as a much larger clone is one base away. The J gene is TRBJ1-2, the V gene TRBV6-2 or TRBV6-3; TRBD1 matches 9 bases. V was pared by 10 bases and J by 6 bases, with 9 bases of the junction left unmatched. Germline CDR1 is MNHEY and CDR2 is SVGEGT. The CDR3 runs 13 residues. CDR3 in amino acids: CATDRGFLDGYTF. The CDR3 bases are TGTGCCACCGACAGGGGGTTTTTGGATGGCTACACCTTC.

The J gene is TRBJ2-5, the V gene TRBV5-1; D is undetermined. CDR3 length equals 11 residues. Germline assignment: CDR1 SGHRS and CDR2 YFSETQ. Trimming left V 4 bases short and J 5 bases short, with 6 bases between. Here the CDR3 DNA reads TGCGCCAGCAGCGGACCGGAGACCCAGTACTTC. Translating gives CASSGPETQYF.

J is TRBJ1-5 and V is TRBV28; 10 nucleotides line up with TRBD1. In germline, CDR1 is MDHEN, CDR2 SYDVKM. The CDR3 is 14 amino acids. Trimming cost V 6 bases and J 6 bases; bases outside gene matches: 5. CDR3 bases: TGTGCCAGCAGCGACAGGGGGCAGAGTCAGCCCCAGCATTTT. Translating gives CASSDRGQSQPQHF.

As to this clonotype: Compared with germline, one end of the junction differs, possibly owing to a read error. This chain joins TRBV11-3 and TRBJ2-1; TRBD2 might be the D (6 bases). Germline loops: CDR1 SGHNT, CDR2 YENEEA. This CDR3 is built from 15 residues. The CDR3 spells CASSLEGWTYNGQFF. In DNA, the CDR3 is TGTGCCAGCAGCTTGGAGGGCTGGACCTACAATGGGCAGTTCTTC.

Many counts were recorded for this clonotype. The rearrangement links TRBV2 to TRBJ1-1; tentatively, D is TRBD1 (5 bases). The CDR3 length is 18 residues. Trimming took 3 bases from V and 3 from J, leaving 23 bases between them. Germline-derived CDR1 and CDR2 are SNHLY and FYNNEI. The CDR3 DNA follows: TGTGCCAGCAGTGATCCGCACTCCCTGGGGGGTTCGGACACTGAAGCTTTCTTT. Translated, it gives CASSDPHSLGGSDTEAFF.

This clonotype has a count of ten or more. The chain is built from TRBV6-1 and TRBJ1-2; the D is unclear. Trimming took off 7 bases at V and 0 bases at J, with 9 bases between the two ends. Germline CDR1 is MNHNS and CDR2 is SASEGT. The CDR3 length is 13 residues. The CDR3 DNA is TGTGCCAGCAAACTGGGAGCTAACTATGGCTACACCTTC. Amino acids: CASKLGANYGYTF.

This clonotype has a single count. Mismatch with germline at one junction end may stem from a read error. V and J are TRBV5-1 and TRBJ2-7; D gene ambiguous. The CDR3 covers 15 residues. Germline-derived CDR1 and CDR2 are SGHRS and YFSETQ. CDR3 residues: CASSLRSVGRREQSF. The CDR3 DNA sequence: TGCGCCAGCAGCTTGAGGAGCGTGGGCCGAAGAGAGCAGTCCTTC.

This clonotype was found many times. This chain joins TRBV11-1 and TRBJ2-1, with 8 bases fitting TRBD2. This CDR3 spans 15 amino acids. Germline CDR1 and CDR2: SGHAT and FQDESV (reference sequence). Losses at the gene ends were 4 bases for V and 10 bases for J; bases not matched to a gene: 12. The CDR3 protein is CASSSLSGTRGEQFF. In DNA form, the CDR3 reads TGTGCCAGCAGCTCCCTGTCGGGGACTAGGGGCGAGCAGTTCTTC.